The clone carrying this T cell receptor (beta chain) was counted a few times. Its antigen remains unknown. These data come from a study of graft-versus-host responses after intestinal transplantation. About the study: Each patient got anti-thymocyte globulin induction, then tacrolimus and steroids for roughly 3 years. Study-wide results and limits: High graft-versus-host to host-versus-graft clonal ratios were found in allografts of patients who had graft-donor T cell macrochimerism.

Both intraepithelial and lamina propria lymphocytes were released by processing graft tissue. Produced via immunoSEQ multiplex PCR; TCRdb's table is partial and in-frame only. The data contain tens of thousands of clones, around three quarters of them seen just once; the ten biggest clones take up roughly 3.1%. Per germline, CDR1 SGHVS and CDR2 FQNEAQ. CDR3 length: 11 residues. This sample comprised ileum tissue, obtained 12 days after intestinal transplant. The gene calls are TRBV7-8 and TRBJ2-7, with D possibly being TRBD2 (5 bases). The sequence derives from a human patient who received an intestinal transplant, so some T cells may come from the graft donor. The CDR3 reads CAVGERYEQYF. Written as DNA, the CDR3 is TGTGCAGTCGGGGAACGGTACGAGCAGTACTTC.